This T cell receptor (beta chain) was identified during a study of T cells in narcolepsy. The germline gives CDR1 MDHEN, CDR2 SYDVKM. This CDR3 has 16 amino acids. The V gene lost 4 bases and the J gene lost 0 bases, with 13 bases spanning the gap. Sequenced by immunoSEQ multiplex PCR; TCRdb stores in-frame clones only, minus some. Altogether about 33,000 clones are present, about 90% being singletons, with the ten largest covering around 1.2%. This rearrangement joins TRBV28 to TRBJ1-3, with D perhaps TRBD1 (6 bases). Sequencing was done on a sample of CD45RA- memory CD4+ T cells from PBMCs. The sequence derives from a human donor with narcolepsy. The CDR3 bases are TGTGCCAGCAGTTGGACAGCTCCCTTCTCTGGAAACACCATATATTTT. It is translated as CASSWTAPFSGNTIYF.